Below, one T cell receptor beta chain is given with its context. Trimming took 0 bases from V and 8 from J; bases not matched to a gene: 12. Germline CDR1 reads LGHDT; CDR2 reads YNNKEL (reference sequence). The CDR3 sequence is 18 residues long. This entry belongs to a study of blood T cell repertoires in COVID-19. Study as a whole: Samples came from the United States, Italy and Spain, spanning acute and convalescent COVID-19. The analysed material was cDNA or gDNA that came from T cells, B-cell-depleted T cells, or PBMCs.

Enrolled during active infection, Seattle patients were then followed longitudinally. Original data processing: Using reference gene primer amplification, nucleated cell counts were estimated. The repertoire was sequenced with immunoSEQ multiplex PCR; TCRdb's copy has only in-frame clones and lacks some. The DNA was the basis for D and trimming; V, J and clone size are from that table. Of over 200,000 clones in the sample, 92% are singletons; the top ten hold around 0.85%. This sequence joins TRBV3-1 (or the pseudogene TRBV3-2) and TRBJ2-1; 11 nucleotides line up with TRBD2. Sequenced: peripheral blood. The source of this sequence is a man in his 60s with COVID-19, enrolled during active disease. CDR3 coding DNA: TGTGCCAGCAGCCAAGATCGCCTAGCGGGAGGTTTGGGCGATGAGCAGTTCTTC. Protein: CASSQDRLAGGLGDEQFF.